This is a list of T cell receptor beta chains from one sample in a study of metastatic and nonmetastatic thyroid tumors. TCRdb re-called clones via MiXCR from the PCR reads. The sample has approximately 17,000 clones, approximately 27% seen once. The sample was tumor tissue. These TCRs come from a female donor with papillary thyroid cancer or a benign thyroid nodule (not recorded which). Some clones in this sample may be carry-over from other donors' samples. Each CDR3 is given with its conserved first and last residue. Fields, in order: J gene, D gene, V gene, clone size, CDR3 protein, CDR3 DNA. The D gene is left open where the match is weak. The size of a clone is reported for some rows only, either as once, few or many, or as a class for expanded clones.

j_call: TRBJ2-7; d_call: -; v_call: TRBV6-5; clone_size: few; cdr3_aa: CASSYKFDIPYEQYF; cdr3_nt: TGTGCCAGCAGTTACAAATTTGACATCCCCTACGAGCAGTACTTC
j_call: TRBJ1-5; d_call: -; v_call: TRBV9; clone_size: medium-sized; cdr3_aa: CASSADVGSNQPQHF; cdr3_nt: TGTGCCAGCAGCGCCGATGTGGGGAGCAATCAGCCCCAGCATTTT
j_call: TRBJ2-2; d_call: TRBD2; v_call: TRBV7-3; clone_size: many; cdr3_aa: CASSPLAGGSGGELFF; cdr3_nt: TGTGCCAGCAGCCCTCTAGCGGGAGGAAGTGGCGGGGAGCTGTTTTTT
j_call: TRBJ1-6; d_call: TRBD1; v_call: TRBV20-1; clone_size: -; cdr3_aa: CSARDLGTVFSPLHF; cdr3_nt: TGCAGTGCTAGAGATCTTGGGACAGTCTTCTCACCCCTCCACTTT
j_call: TRBJ2-7; d_call: -; v_call: TRBV7-2; clone_size: many; cdr3_aa: CASSFFIGSRGYYEQYF; cdr3_nt: TGTGCCAGCAGCTTTTTTATTGGCAGCCGAGGATATTACGAGCAGTACTTC
j_call: TRBJ1-2; d_call: -; v_call: TRBV15; clone_size: -; cdr3_aa: CATIRVSYGYTF; cdr3_nt: TGTGCCACCATCAGGGTGTCCTATGGCTACACCTTC
j_call: TRBJ2-7; d_call: TRBD2; v_call: TRBV20-1; clone_size: many; cdr3_aa: CSARDYGLVAYEQYF; cdr3_nt: TGCAGTGCTAGAGATTATGGACTAGTAGCCTACGAGCAGTACTTC
j_call: TRBJ2-7; d_call: TRBD1; v_call: TRBV27; clone_size: -; cdr3_aa: CASSSPVTGPCEHYF; cdr3_nt: TGTGCCAGCAGTAGTCCCGTGACAGGGCCTTGCGAGCATTACTTC
j_call: TRBJ1-6; d_call: -; v_call: TRBV7-3; clone_size: -; cdr3_aa: CASSYQGSSPLHF; cdr3_nt: TGTGCCAGCAGTTACCAGGGGTCGTCACCCCTCCACTTT
j_call: TRBJ2-5; d_call: -; v_call: TRBV4-2; clone_size: medium-sized; cdr3_aa: CASSQDWVGSGTQYF; cdr3_nt: TGTGCCAGCAGCCAAGATTGGGTAGGATCAGGGACCCAGTACTTC
j_call: TRBJ1-2; d_call: -; v_call: TRBV5-4; clone_size: -; cdr3_aa: CASSLRDIPNYGYTF; cdr3_nt: TGTGCCAGCAGCTTGCGGGACATCCCTAACTATGGCTACACCTTC
j_call: TRBJ2-1; d_call: TRBD2; v_call: TRBV20-1; clone_size: many; cdr3_aa: CSAGGRNEQFF; cdr3_nt: TGCAGTGCAGGCGGGAGAAATGAGCAGTTCTTC
j_call: TRBJ2-7; d_call: -; v_call: TRBV20-1; clone_size: once; cdr3_aa: CSARGGLTTYEQYF; cdr3_nt: TGCAGTGCTAGAGGTGGTCTGACCACCTACGAGCAGTACTTC
j_call: TRBJ2-1; d_call: -; v_call: TRBV19; clone_size: -; cdr3_aa: CASSIALGRGEQFF; cdr3_nt: TGTGCCAGTAGTATAGCTCTGGGACGAGGTGAGCAGTTCTTC